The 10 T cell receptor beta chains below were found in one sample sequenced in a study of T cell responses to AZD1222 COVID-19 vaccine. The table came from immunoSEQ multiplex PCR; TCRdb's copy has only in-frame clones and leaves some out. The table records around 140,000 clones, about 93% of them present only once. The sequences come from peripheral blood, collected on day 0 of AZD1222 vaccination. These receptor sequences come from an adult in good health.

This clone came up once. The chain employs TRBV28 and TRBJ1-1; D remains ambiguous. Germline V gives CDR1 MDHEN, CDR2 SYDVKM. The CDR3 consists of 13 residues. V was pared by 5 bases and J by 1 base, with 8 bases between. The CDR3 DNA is TGTGCCAGCAGTGGGCCGGCGAACACTGAAGCTTTCTTT. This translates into CASSGPANTEAFF.

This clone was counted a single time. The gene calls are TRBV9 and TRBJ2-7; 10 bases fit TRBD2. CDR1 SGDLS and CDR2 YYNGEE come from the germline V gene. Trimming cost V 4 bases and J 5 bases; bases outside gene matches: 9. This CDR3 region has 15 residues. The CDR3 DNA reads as TGTGCCAGCAGCCCATGGAGCGGGAGGGGAGACGAGCAGTACTTC. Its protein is CASSPWSGRGDEQYF.

The CDR3 region is CASRTEKAFF. The CDR3 coding sequence is TGTGCCAGCAGAACGGAAAAAGCTTTCTTT. V is TRBV6-5 and J is TRBJ1-1, with no clear D. This CDR3 is built from 10 residues. The V end lost 6 bases, the J end lost 9 bases, and 8 bases lay between the germline ends. Germline loops: CDR1 MNHEY, CDR2 SVGAGI.

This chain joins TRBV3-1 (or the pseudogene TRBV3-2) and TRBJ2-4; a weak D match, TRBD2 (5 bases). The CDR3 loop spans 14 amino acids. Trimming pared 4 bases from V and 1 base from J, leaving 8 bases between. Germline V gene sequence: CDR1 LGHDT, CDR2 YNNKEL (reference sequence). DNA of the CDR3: TGTGCCAGCAGCCGAGGGATGGCCAAAAACATTCAGTACTTC. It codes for CASSRGMAKNIQYF.

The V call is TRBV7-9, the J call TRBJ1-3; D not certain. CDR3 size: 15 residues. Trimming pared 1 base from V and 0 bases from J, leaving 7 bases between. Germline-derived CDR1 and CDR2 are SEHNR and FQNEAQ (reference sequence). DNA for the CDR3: TGTGCCAGCAGCTTAGGGGTCAGCTCTGGAAACACCATATATTTT. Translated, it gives CASSLGVSSGNTIYF.

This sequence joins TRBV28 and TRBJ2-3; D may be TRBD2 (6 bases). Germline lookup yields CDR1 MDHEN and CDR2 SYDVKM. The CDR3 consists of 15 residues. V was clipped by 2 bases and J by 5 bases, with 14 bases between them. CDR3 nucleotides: TGTGCCAGCAGTTTAAGCGGGCCCCGCGGAGATACGCAGTATTTT. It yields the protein CASSLSGPRGDTQYF.

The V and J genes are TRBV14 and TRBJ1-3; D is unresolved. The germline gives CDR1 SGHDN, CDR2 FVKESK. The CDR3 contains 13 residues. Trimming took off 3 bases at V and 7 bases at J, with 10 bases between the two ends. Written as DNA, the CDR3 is TGTGCCAGCAGCCATCCTAATGGGAACACCATATATTTT. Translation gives CASSHPNGNTIYF.

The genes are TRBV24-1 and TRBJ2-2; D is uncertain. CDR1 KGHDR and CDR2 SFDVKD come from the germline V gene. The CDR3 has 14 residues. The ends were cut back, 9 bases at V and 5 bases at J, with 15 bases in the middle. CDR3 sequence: CATLDTRSTGELFF. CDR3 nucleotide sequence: TGTGCCACCTTAGATACCAGGAGTACCGGGGAGCTGTTTTTT.

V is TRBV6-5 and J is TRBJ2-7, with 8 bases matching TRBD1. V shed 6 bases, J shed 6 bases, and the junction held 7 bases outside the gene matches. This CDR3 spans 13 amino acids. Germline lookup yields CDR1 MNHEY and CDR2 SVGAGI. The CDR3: CASSLGGQGEQYF. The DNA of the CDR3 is TGTGCCAGCAGCCTTGGAGGACAGGGCGAGCAGTACTTC.

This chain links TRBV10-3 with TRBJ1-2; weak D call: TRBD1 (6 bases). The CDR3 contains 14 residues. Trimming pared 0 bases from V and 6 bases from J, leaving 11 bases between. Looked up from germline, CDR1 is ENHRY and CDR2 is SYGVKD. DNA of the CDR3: TGTGCCATCAGTGAGTCGGCGGGGGCAGATGGCTACACCTTC. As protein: CAISESAGADGYTF.